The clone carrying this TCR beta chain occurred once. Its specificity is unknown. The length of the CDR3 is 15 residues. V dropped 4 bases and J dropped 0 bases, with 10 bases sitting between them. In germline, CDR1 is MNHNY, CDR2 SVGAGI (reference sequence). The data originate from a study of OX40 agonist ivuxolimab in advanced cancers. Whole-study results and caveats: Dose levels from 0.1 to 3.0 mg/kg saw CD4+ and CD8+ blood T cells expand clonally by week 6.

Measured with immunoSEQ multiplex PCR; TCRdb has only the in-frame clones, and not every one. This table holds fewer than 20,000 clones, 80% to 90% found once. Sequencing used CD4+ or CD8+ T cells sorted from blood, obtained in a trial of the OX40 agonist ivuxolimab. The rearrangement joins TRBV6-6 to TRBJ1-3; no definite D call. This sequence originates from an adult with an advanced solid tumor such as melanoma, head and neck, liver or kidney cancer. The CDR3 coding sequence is TGTGCCAGCAGTTGGGCAGATAGCTCTGGAAACACCATATATTTT. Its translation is CASSWADSSGNTIYF.